This entry lists 24 T cell receptor beta chains sequenced from one sample in a study of monozygotic twins with inflammatory bowel disease. TCRdb re-called the 5' RACE reads; every CDR3 protein appears as one record, without DNA. Seen in this sample are approximately 150,000 distinct CDR3 sequences; the ten most common clones hold 2.4%. The sequenced sample consisted of blood. Receptor source: a human donor with ulcerative colitis or Crohn's disease, or a healthy co-twin of an affected twin (not recorded which).

This chain uses TRBV18 with TRBJ1-4; the TCRdb call, TRBD1, lacks DNA for checking. The CDR3 consists of 15 residues. Germline V lookup: CDR1 KGHSH, CDR2 LQKENI. The CDR3 here is CASSRPGQGGGKLFF.

The chain carries TRBV29-1 and TRBJ1-2; TCRdb calls TRBD1, which cannot be checked without DNA. The CDR3 extends over 12 amino acids. Germline loops: CDR1 SQVTM, CDR2 ANQGSEA. The CDR3 loop is CSADGSGDGYTF. Complete variable domain (other parts from reference TRBV29-1 and TRBJ1-2): SAVISQKPSRDICQRGTSLTIQCQVDSQVTMMFWYRQQPGQSLTLIATANQGSEATYESGFVIDKFPISRPNLTFSTLTVSNMSPEDSSIYLCSADGSGDGYTFGSGTRLTVV.

The J gene is TRBJ2-7, the V gene TRBV4-2; TCRdb names TRBD2, which stays unverified in the absence of DNA. CDR1 is LGHNA and CDR2 is YNFKEQ in the germline V gene. The CDR3 is 13 residues long. CDR3 loop: CASSQGPDYEQYF.

The V gene is TRBV7-9, the J gene TRBJ2-7; TCRdb's D gene call, TRBD1, goes unchecked for lack of DNA. The CDR3 is 11 amino acids. CDR1 is SEHNR, CDR2 FQNEAQ, per germline (reference sequence). The CDR3 sequence: CASSSGGEQYF.

The chain couples TRBV5-1 to TRBJ1-2; TCRdb indicates TRBD1, and absent DNA this call remains unverified. The germline gives CDR1 SGHRS, CDR2 YFSETQ. The CDR3 length is 13 residues. CDR3 sequence reads: CASSVTGNYGYTF. The variable domain in full, completed from reference TRBV5-1 and TRBJ1-2, reads KAGVTQTPRYLIKTRGQQVTLSCSPISGHRSVSWYQQTPGQGLQFLFEYFSETQRNKGNFPGRFSGRQFSNSRSEMNVSTLELGDSALYLCASSVTGNYGYTFGSGTRLTVV.

This chain joins TRBV6-1 and TRBJ1-4; TCRdb outputs TRBD1, but without DNA this stays unchecked. From germline, CDR1 is MNHNS and CDR2 SASEGT. The CDR3 runs to 14 residues. CDR3 sequence: CASSGRGFNEKLFF.

The chain employs TRBV12-3 or TRBV12-4 and TRBJ2-5; TCRdb gives TRBD1 as the D gene, but with no DNA this cannot be confirmed. The CDR3 length is 14 residues. The CDR3 region is CASSPNRVEETQYF.

The rearrangement uses TRBV28 and TRBJ2-1; TCRdb's D gene call, TRBD2, goes unchecked for lack of DNA. Germline CDR1 MDHEN, CDR2 SYDVKM. There are 16 residues in the CDR3. The CDR3 loop reads CASSSATGTRGNEQFF.

This chain joins TRBV6-1 and TRBJ2-5; TCRdb picks TRBD2, but there is no DNA to check that call. Germline V lookup: CDR1 MNHNS, CDR2 SASEGT. This CDR3 region has 14 residues. The CDR3 sequence: CASCPSGEQETQYF.

CDR3 residues: CASSQDLDREDTNEQFF. The chain combines TRBV4-3 with TRBJ2-1; the D gene TCRdb calls, TRBD1, cannot be checked with no DNA. The germline V gene has CDR1 LGHNA and CDR2 YSLEER. CDR3 length equals 17 residues.

The V gene is TRBV27, the J gene TRBJ2-1; the D gene TCRdb calls, TRBD1, cannot be checked with no DNA. The germline V gene has CDR1 MNHEY and CDR2 SMNVEV (reference sequence). This CDR3 spans 15 amino acids. CDR3 region: CASSANRWGPGEQFF.

V usage is TRBV5-4 and J usage is TRBJ2-3. The germline V gene has CDR1 SGHNT and CDR2 YYREEE (reference sequence). This CDR3 has 14 residues. CDR3: CASSSTNLPDTQYF.

The chain links TRBV5-1 to TRBJ2-3; TCRdb proposes TRBD1, but this gene call is untestable without DNA. Germline values: CDR1 SGHRS, CDR2 YFSETQ. CDR3 size: 19 residues. This CDR3 reads CASSSMPGGGSANTDTQYF.

The rearrangement joins TRBV5-1 to TRBJ2-1. The length of the CDR3 is 15 residues. The germline V gene has CDR1 SGHRS and CDR2 YFSETQ. The CDR3 spells CASSLEGPTYNEQFF.

The rearrangement links TRBV6-5 to TRBJ2-7; the TCRdb D gene call, TRBD1, has no DNA to confirm it. Per germline, CDR1 MNHEY and CDR2 SVGAGI. The CDR3 loop spans 15 amino acids. The CDR3 sequence is CASSYDRHAQDEQYF.

V and J are TRBV7-8 and TRBJ1-5; the TCRdb D gene call, TRBD1, has no DNA to confirm it. The CDR3 runs to 18 residues. Germline values: CDR1 SGHVS, CDR2 FQNEAQ. CDR3 protein: CASSFIRDRRTLGQPQHF. Filled out from reference TRBV7-8 and TRBJ1-5, the complete variable domain reads GAGVSQSPRYKVAKRGQDVALRCDPISGHVSLFWYQQALGQGPEFLTYFQNEAQLDKSGLPSDRFFAERPEGSVSTLKIQRTQQEDSAVYLCASSFIRDRRTLGQPQHFGDGTRLSIL.

The rearrangement joins TRBV29-1 to TRBJ2-7; TCRdb's D call, TRBD1, is unchecked because there is no DNA. The germline V gene has CDR1 SQVTM and CDR2 ANQGSEA. This CDR3 is built from 14 residues. The CDR3 here is CSVRTGGSPYEQYF.

V is TRBV11-3 and J is TRBJ2-2; TCRdb returns TRBD2, unconfirmable since there is no DNA. The length of the CDR3 is 15 residues. The V gene's germline CDR1 is SGHNT and CDR2 YENEEA. CDR3 in amino acids: CASSLEIGRARELFF. Full variable domain (remainder filled in from reference TRBV11-3 and TRBJ2-2): EAGVVQSPRYKIIEKKQPVAFWCNPISGHNTLYWYLQNLGQGPELLIRYENEEAVDDSQLPKDRFSAERLKGVDSTLKIQPAELGDSAVYLCASSLEIGRARELFFGEGSRLTVL.

This chain's CDR3 is CAISEGTSYNEQFF. The genes are TRBV10-3 and TRBJ2-1; the D call of TRBD1 rests on TCRdb alone, since no DNA is present to check it. CDR1 and CDR2 (germline): ENHRY, SYGVKD. This CDR3 is built from 14 residues.

The genes are TRBV20-1 and TRBJ2-5; the TRBD2 assignment by TCRdb is unverifiable without DNA. Germline lookup yields CDR1 DFQATT and CDR2 SNEGSKA (reference sequence). CDR3 length: 14 amino acids. The CDR3 reads CSASWRSGQETQYF.

V is TRBV20-1 and J is TRBJ2-7; TCRdb's assignment of TRBD1 cannot be checked, as there is no DNA. The CDR3 has 14 amino acids. The V gene's germline CDR1 is DFQATT and CDR2 SNEGSKA (reference sequence). This CDR3 is CSAPGTRLSYEQYF.

V is TRBV6-2 or TRBV6-3 and J is TRBJ2-4; TCRdb indicates TRBD1, and absent DNA this call remains unverified. The CDR3 sequence is 16 residues long. The germline gives CDR1 MNHEY, CDR2 SVGEGT. CDR3 residues: CASSYSGHLAKNIQYF.

J is TRBJ2-3 and V is TRBV20-1; lacking DNA, the TRBD2 call made by TCRdb goes unchecked. CDR3 length equals 13 residues. Germline values: CDR1 DFQATT, CDR2 SNEGSKA (reference sequence). This chain's CDR3 is CSARLAGTDTQYF.

The CDR3 spells CASRALSRGSLQETQYF. V is TRBV6-2 or TRBV6-3 and J is TRBJ2-5; the TRBD2 assignment by TCRdb is unverifiable without DNA. The CDR3 contains 17 residues. CDR1 is MNHEY, CDR2 SVGEGT, per germline.